The 32 T cell receptor beta chains listed next were all sequenced from one sample in a study of PD-L1 blockade in urothelial cancer. Data came from immunoSEQ multiplex PCR; TCRdb stores just in-frame clones and leaves some out. The table has tens of thousands of clones, roughly four fifths seen once. The sample's time point: pretreatment peripheral blood. The material was PBMCs, obtained around atezolizumab (anti-PD-L1) treatment. The receptor set was obtained from a man between 60 and 70 years old with urothelial cancer.

The J gene is TRBJ1-5, the V gene TRBV6-6; TRBD1 aligns across 7 bases. The CDR3 totals 14 residues. V dropped 4 bases and J dropped 4; count of bases not matched to a gene: 4. CDR1 is MNHNY and CDR2 is SVGAGI in the germline V gene (reference sequence). CDR3 DNA sequence: TGTGCCAGCAGTTTCAAGACAGGGAATCAGCCCCAGCATTTT. Protein: CASSFKTGNQPQHF.

J is TRBJ2-6 and V is TRBV18, with D possibly matching TRBD1 (6 bases). The ends were cut back, 0 bases at V and 0 bases at J, with 15 bases in the middle. CDR1 is KGHSH, CDR2 LQKENI, per germline. This CDR3 has 19 amino acids. CDR3 sequence: CASSPPGTQWGSGANVLTF. CDR3 in DNA: TGTGCCAGCTCACCACCGGGGACACAATGGGGCTCTGGGGCCAACGTCCTGACTTTC.

For the CDR3, the DNA is TGTGCCAGCTCACCAAGGGGACAGACGAACACCGGGGAGCTGTTTTTT. Protein sequence: CASSPRGQTNTGELFF. The chain uses TRBV18 and TRBJ2-2; TRBD1 matches 7 bases. Germline V gives CDR1 KGHSH, CDR2 LQKENI. The CDR3 covers 16 residues. V lost 2 bases to trimming and J lost 0 bases; unmatched junction nucleotides: 3.

The V and J genes are TRBV6-1 and TRBJ2-1; D might be TRBD2 (7 bases). Trimming took 0 bases from V and 12 from J, leaving 18 bases between them. Germline CDR1 is MNHNS and CDR2 is SASEGT. The CDR3 totals 15 residues. CDR3 region: CASSEASGVQGGQFF. The CDR3 nucleotides read TGTGCCAGCAGTGAAGCCAGCGGGGTCCAAGGGGGGCAGTTCTTC.

The genes are TRBV11-2 and TRBJ2-7; D gene uncertain. Looked up from germline, CDR1 is SGHAT and CDR2 is FQNNGV. CDR3 length equals 13 residues. With 0 bases removed from V and 3 bases from J, the gap between germline ends came to 6 bases. CDR3 DNA sequence: TGTGCCAGCAGCTTAGATGTCGGCTACGAGCAGTACTTC. This codes for CASSLDVGYEQYF.

The V call is TRBV5-1, the J call TRBJ2-1; TRBD1 agrees at 9 bases. The CDR3 totals 13 residues. The V gene end was trimmed by 7 bases and the J gene end by 6 bases; junction bases not matched to a gene: 5. The V gene's germline CDR1 is SGHRS and CDR2 YFSETQ. Here the CDR3 DNA reads TGCGCCAGCCGGACAGGGGTGGGCAATGAGCAGTTCTTC. It encodes CASRTGVGNEQFF.

The V gene is TRBV4-2, the J gene TRBJ1-6; D is undetermined. The CDR3 is 16 amino acids. CDR1 and CDR2 (germline): LGHNA, YNFKEQ. The germline V and J ends were trimmed by 1 base and 9 bases, with 16 bases remaining between them. The CDR3 DNA reads as TGTGCCAGCAGCCAAGCGGGAACCGCCGACGGTTCACCCCTCCACTTT. This gives the protein CASSQAGTADGSPLHF.

The chain employs TRBV9 and TRBJ1-2, with 7 bases that match TRBD1. J gave up 8 bases and V 3 bases, and 7 bases lay outside the gene matches. The germline CDR1 and CDR2 sequences are SGDLS and YYNGEE. The CDR3 runs to 13 residues. The CDR3 here is CASSAGTVRGYTF. The CDR3 DNA reads as TGTGCCAGCAGCGCCGGGACAGTGAGGGGCTACACCTTC.

CDR3 in amino acids: CASSPDRSEVEPQHF. The CDR3 nucleotides are TGTGCCAGCTCACCGGACAGGTCCGAGGTTGAGCCCCAGCATTTT. V gene TRBV18 combines with J gene TRBJ1-5; 7 nucleotides line up with TRBD1. The CDR3 is made up of 15 amino acids. V dropped 3 bases and J dropped 8; count of bases not matched to a gene: 10. Germline values: CDR1 KGHSH, CDR2 LQKENI.

The chain combines TRBV7-6 with TRBJ2-3; 9 nucleotides agree with TRBD2. Per the germline V gene, CDR1 is SGHVS and CDR2 is FNYEAQ. This CDR3 contains 16 residues. The V segment lost 3 bases and the J segment 5 bases; nucleotides outside the gene matches: 9. CDR3 residues: CASSFPGTSSRDTQYF. For the CDR3, the DNA is TGTGCCAGCAGCTTCCCCGGGACTAGCTCCAGAGATACGCAGTATTTT.

The chain is built from TRBV28 and TRBJ2-7; possibly TRBD1 for D (5 bases). Trimming took off 3 bases at V and 1 base at J, with 13 bases between the two ends. Germline CDR1 MDHEN, CDR2 SYDVKM. CDR3 length equals 15 residues. The CDR3 region is CASSFPGRGSYEQYF. CDR3 sequence (DNA): TGTGCCAGCAGTTTTCCCGGAAGGGGATCCTACGAGCAGTACTTC. Filled out from reference TRBV28 and TRBJ2-7, the complete variable domain reads DVKVTQSSRYLVKRTGEKVFLECVQDMDHENMFWYRQDPGLGLRLIYFSYDVKMKEKGDIPEGYSVSREKKERFSLILESASTNQTSMYLCASSFPGRGSYEQYFGPGTRLTVT.

The genes are TRBV28 and TRBJ1-2; 7 nucleotides match TRBD1. The CDR3 totals 14 residues. The V and J ends lost 2 bases and 8 bases, in that order; junction bases with no gene match: 8. The germline V gene encodes CDR1 MDHEN and CDR2 SYDVKM. The CDR3 nucleotides read TGTGCCAGCAGTTTAGCAGGGGGATGGCTCGGCTACACCTTC. Its protein is CASSLAGGWLGYTF.

This sequence joins TRBV30 and TRBJ2-7; D call uncertain. The CDR3 consists of 12 residues. Trimming stripped 3 bases from V and 3 bases from J, with 9 bases between. Germline CDR1 reads GTSNPN; CDR2 reads SVGIG (reference sequence). The CDR3 loop is CAWSSGNYEQYF. The CDR3 DNA sequence: TGTGCCTGGAGCTCGGGTAACTACGAGCAGTACTTC.

This clone came up once. The DNA of the CDR3 is TGTGCCAGCAGCTCCCAGCAGGGTTGGGGCTACACCTTC. Translation gives CASSSQQGWGYTF. The V and J genes are TRBV9 and TRBJ1-2; the D gene is possibly TRBD1 (5 bases). The length of the CDR3 is 13 residues. Germline V gene lookup returns CDR1 SGDLS and CDR2 YYNGEE. Trimming cost V 4 bases and J 8 bases, with 15 bases left between them.

This chain connects TRBV4-1 to TRBJ2-5; tentative D call: TRBD2 (6 bases). Deletions cut 1 base from V and 0 bases from J, with 15 bases between. The CDR3 covers 17 residues. Germline V gene data show CDR1 as MGHRA and CDR2 as YSYEKL. Written as DNA, the CDR3 is TGCGCCAGCAGCCAAGTACTGCTTAGCGGCTACCAAGAGACCCAGTACTTC. Amino acid sequence: CASSQVLLSGYQETQYF.

V usage is TRBV13 and J usage is TRBJ1-2, with 8 bases that match TRBD1. The length of the CDR3 is 15 residues. Per germline, CDR1 PRHDT and CDR2 FYEKMQ (reference sequence). The V gene end was trimmed by 7 bases and the J gene end by 4 bases; junction bases not matched to a gene: 11. This CDR3 is CASTASDRELYGYTF. DNA for the CDR3: TGTGCCAGCACCGCCTCGGACAGGGAACTCTATGGCTACACCTTC.

V gene TRBV28 combines with J gene TRBJ2-7; 10 bases are a match to TRBD1. V lost 6 bases, J lost 6 bases, and 11 bases stayed unmatched. The CDR3 totals 15 residues. Germline CDR1 reads MDHEN; CDR2 reads SYDVKM. The CDR3: CASRFPGTGVGEQYF. For the CDR3, the DNA is TGTGCCAGCAGGTTCCCCGGGACAGGGGTGGGCGAGCAGTACTTC.

The chain joins TRBV27 to TRBJ1-2, with TRBD1 identical over 7 bases. This CDR3 is built from 17 residues. V was pared by 6 bases and J by 2 bases, with 15 bases of the junction left unmatched. In germline, CDR1 is MNHEY, CDR2 SMNVEV (reference sequence). The CDR3 nucleotides are TGTGCCAGCAGCTCACGAACTAACAGGGGTGGGAACTATGGCTACACCTTC. Amino acids: CASSSRTNRGGNYGYTF.

The chain uses TRBV7-2 and TRBJ1-2; D may be TRBD1 (6 bases). Germline lookup yields CDR1 SGHTA and CDR2 FQGNSA. The V end was cut by 4 bases, the J end by 8 bases, with 17 bases between. The CDR3 length is 14 residues. The CDR3 reads CASSSTGTLRGYTF. The CDR3 DNA reads TGTGCCAGCAGCTCGACCGGGACATTAAGAGGCTACACCTTC.

The chain has TRBV5-1 and TRBJ2-1, with a weak D call TRBD2 (5 bases). CDR1 and CDR2 (germline): SGHRS, YFSETQ. V was clipped by 0 bases and J by 1 base, with 11 bases between them. The CDR3 consists of 16 residues. The CDR3 sequence: CASSLVSGVSYNEQFF. In nucleotides, the CDR3 is TGCGCCAGCAGCTTGGTATCCGGGGTTTCCTACAATGAGCAGTTCTTC. Full variable domain (rest looked up from reference TRBV5-1 and TRBJ2-1): KAGVTQTPRYLIKTRGQQVTLSCSPISGHRSVSWYQQTPGQGLQFLFEYFSETQRNKGNFPGRFSGRQFSNSRSEMNVSTLELGDSALYLCASSLVSGVSYNEQFFGPGTRLTVL.

This chain joins TRBV27 and TRBJ2-6; 8 nucleotides match TRBD1. The V segment lost 4 bases and the J segment 4 bases; nucleotides outside the gene matches: 15. Germline assignment: CDR1 MNHEY and CDR2 SMNVEV (reference sequence). The CDR3 sequence is 19 residues long. CDR3: CASSSLPGGDPPGANVLTF. CDR3 DNA sequence: TGTGCCAGCAGTTCCCTCCCAGGGGGCGACCCGCCGGGGGCCAACGTCCTGACTTTC.

This clone was detected only once. CDR3 DNA sequence: TGTGCCAGCGCCCGGGGGGCCCCCGGGGAGCTGTTTTTT. It codes for CASARGAPGELFF. The chain carries TRBV6-1 and TRBJ2-2, with D maybe TRBD2 (7 bases). CDR1 and CDR2 from the germline V gene are MNHNS and SASEGT. This CDR3 is 13 amino acids long. The V and J ends lost 8 bases and 6 bases respectively, with 13 bases between them.

The chain employs TRBV6-1 and TRBJ1-1; no clear D gene. This CDR3 is 13 amino acids long. Germline CDR1 is MNHNS and CDR2 is SASEGT. The V gene lost 4 bases and the J gene lost 2 bases, with 8 bases spanning the gap. CDR3 amino acids: CASSGGKNTEAFF. The CDR3 region has the DNA TGTGCCAGCAGTGGTGGCAAAAACACTGAAGCTTTCTTT.

The chain recombines TRBV28 with TRBJ2-7; 8 nucleotides line up with TRBD2. The ends lost 2 bases at V and 6 bases at J; junction bases unmatched: 9. This CDR3 comprises 15 residues. Per the germline V gene, CDR1 is MDHEN and CDR2 is SYDVKM. The CDR3 DNA sequence: TGTGCCAGCAGTTTAATCGGCGGGGGGCAAGGCGAGCAGTACTTC. Translating it yields CASSLIGGGQGEQYF.

V and J are TRBV2 and TRBJ2-2, with D uncertain. The CDR3 runs 16 residues. Trimming removed 8 bases at V and 4 bases at J, with 20 bases between. From germline, CDR1 is SNHLY and CDR2 FYNNEI. Here the CDR3 DNA reads TGTGCCAGCGGCGGCCTCGGCGGAACGGCCACCGGGGAGCTGTTTTTT. Amino acids: CASGGLGGTATGELFF.

The chain uses TRBV7-9 and TRBJ2-7; 8 bases line up with TRBD2. Trimming cost V 0 bases and J 9 bases; bases outside gene matches: 7. This CDR3 contains 14 residues. The germline CDR1 and CDR2 sequences are SEHNR and FQNEAQ (reference sequence). The CDR3 sequence: CASSLAGGESGQYF. As DNA, the CDR3 is TGTGCCAGCAGCTTAGCCGGGGGGGAGAGTGGGCAGTACTTC.

The J gene is TRBJ2-3, the V gene TRBV2, with TRBD1 identical over 11 bases. The V and J ends lost 6 bases and 3 bases, in that order; junction bases with no gene match: 5. The CDR3 has 15 residues. Germline assignment: CDR1 SNHLY and CDR2 FYNNEI. The CDR3 sequence is CASRKGTGGTDTQYF. In nucleotides, the CDR3 is TGTGCCAGCAGAAAAGGGACAGGGGGGACAGATACGCAGTATTTT.

The chain employs TRBV19 and TRBJ1-5, with 7 bases that match TRBD1. The CDR3 sequence is 16 residues long. The germline V gene has CDR1 LNHDA and CDR2 SQIVND (reference sequence). V lost 3 bases and J lost 7; bases outside the gene matches: 12. In DNA form, the CDR3 reads TGTGCCAGTAGTATCCCCCCGACAGGGACGGGGCAGCCCCAGCATTTT. Encoded protein: CASSIPPTGTGQPQHF.

The chain uses TRBV2 and TRBJ2-7; TRBD1 is a possible D gene (6 bases). CDR1 is SNHLY and CDR2 is FYNNEI in the germline V gene. The CDR3 totals 15 residues. Trimming took off 6 bases at V and 0 bases at J, with 15 bases between the two ends. CDR3: CASSFDRMSSYEQYF. The CDR3 bases are TGTGCCAGCAGCTTCGACAGGATGAGCTCCTACGAGCAGTACTTC.

This clone was seen more than once but under ten times. This chain connects TRBV5-1 to TRBJ2-3; 8 bases are a match to TRBD2. V lost 4 bases, J lost 4 bases, and 8 bases stayed unmatched. CDR3 length: 15 residues. CDR1 is SGHRS, CDR2 YFSETQ, per germline. CDR3 loop: CASSQDGGEADTQYF. In DNA, the CDR3 is TGCGCCAGCAGCCAAGACGGGGGGGAGGCAGATACGCAGTATTTT. The variable domain in full, with the rest retrieved from reference TRBV5-1 and TRBJ2-3, is KAGVTQTPRYLIKTRGQQVTLSCSPISGHRSVSWYQQTPGQGLQFLFEYFSETQRNKGNFPGRFSGRQFSNSRSEMNVSTLELGDSALYLCASSQDGGEADTQYFGPGTRLTVL.

The table lists this clone with a count of one. CDR3 coding DNA: TGTGCCAGCAGGGGGAATAGCGGGGGGGCCGGTAATGAGCAGTTCTTC. Protein sequence: CASRGNSGGAGNEQFF. The chain employs TRBV2 and TRBJ2-1, with 11 positions matching TRBD2. Germline V gene data show CDR1 as SNHLY and CDR2 as FYNNEI. CDR3 length: 16 amino acids. V gave up 6 bases and J gave up 7 bases; unmatched junction bases: 11.

The V gene is TRBV5-6, the J gene TRBJ1-2; no definite D call. CDR3 size: 14 residues. From germline, CDR1 is SGHDT and CDR2 YYEEEE. The V end lost 5 bases, the J end lost 0 bases, and 11 bases lay between the germline ends. Here the CDR3 reads CASRPPTSNYGYTF. CDR3 DNA: TGTGCCAGCAGACCGCCAACTTCTAACTATGGCTACACCTTC.